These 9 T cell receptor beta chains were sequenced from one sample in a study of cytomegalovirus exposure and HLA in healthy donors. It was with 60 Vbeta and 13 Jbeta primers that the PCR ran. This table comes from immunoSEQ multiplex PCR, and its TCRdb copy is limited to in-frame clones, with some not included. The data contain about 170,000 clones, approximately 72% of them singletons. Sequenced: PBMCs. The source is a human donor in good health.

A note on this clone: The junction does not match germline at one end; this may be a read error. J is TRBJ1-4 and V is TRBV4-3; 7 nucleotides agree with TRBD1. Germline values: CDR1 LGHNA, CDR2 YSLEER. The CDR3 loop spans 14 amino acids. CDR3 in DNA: TGCGCCAGCAGTCAAGACAGGGAAGGGGAAAAACTGTTTTTT. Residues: CASSQDREGEKLFF.

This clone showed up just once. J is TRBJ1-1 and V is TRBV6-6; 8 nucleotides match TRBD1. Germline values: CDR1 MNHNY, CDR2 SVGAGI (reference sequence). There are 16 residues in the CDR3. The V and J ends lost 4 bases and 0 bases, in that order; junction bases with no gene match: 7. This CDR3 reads CASSWGTGYMNTEAFF. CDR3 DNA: TGTGCCAGCAGTTGGGGGACAGGCTACATGAACACTGAAGCTTTCTTT.

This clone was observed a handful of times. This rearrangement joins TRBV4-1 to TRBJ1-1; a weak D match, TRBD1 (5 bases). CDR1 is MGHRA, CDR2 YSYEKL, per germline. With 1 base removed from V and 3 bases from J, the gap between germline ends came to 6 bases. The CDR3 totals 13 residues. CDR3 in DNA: TGCGCCAGCAGCCAAGTAGGGGACACTGAAGCTTTCTTT. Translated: CASSQVGDTEAFF.

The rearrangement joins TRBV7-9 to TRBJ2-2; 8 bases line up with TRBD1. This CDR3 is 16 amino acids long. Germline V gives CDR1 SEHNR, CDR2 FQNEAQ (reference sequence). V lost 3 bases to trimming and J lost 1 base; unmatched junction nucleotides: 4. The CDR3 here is CASSFWTGMNTGELFF. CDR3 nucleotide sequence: TGTGCCAGCAGCTTTTGGACAGGGATGAACACCGGGGAGCTGTTTTTT.

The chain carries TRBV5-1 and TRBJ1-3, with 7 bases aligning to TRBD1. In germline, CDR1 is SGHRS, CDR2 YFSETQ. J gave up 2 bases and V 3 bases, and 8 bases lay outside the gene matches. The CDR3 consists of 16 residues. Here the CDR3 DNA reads TGCGCCAGCAGCTGGACGGGACAGCAGGCTGGAAACACCATATATTTT. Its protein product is CASSWTGQQAGNTIYF.

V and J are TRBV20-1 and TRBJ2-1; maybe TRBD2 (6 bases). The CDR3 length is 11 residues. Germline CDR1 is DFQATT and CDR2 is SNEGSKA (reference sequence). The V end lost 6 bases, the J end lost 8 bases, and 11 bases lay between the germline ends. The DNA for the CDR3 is TGCAGTGCCACCCGCGGGGATGAGCAGTTCTTC. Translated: CSATRGDEQFF.

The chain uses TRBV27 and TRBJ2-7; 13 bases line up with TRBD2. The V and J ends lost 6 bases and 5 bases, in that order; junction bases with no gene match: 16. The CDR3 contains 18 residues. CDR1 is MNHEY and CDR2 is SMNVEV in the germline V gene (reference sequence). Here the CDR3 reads CASSSQIETSGGIDEQYF. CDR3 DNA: TGTGCCAGCAGCTCACAAATCGAGACTAGCGGGGGGATTGACGAGCAGTACTTC.

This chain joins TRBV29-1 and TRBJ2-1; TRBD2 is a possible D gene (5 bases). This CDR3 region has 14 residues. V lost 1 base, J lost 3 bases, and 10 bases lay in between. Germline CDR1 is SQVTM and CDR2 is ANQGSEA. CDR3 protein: CSVEGTGIYNEQFF. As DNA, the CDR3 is TGCAGCGTTGAAGGGACGGGGATCTACAATGAGCAGTTCTTC.

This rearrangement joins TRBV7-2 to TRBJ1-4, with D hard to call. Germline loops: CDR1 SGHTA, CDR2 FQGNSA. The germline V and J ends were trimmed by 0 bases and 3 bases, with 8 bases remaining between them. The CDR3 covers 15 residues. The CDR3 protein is CASSLADRANEKLFF. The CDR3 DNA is TGTGCCAGCAGCTTAGCTGACCGGGCTAATGAAAAACTGTTTTTT.